The 11 T cell receptor beta chains below all came from one sample that was sequenced in a study of OX40 agonist ivuxolimab in advanced cancers. TCRdb keeps only in-frame clones here, not all; method: immunoSEQ multiplex PCR. The sample lists tens of thousands of clones; 92% were seen once. Sample: CD4+ or CD8+ T cells sorted from blood, taken in a trial of the OX40 agonist ivuxolimab. These receptors were collected from an adult with an advanced solid tumor such as melanoma, head and neck, liver or kidney cancer.

The chain has TRBV6-4 and TRBJ1-1; D is unresolved. Trimming shortened V by 3 bases and J by 3 bases, and 8 bases separated the two germline ends. Germline V gene sequence: CDR1 MRHNA, CDR2 SNTAGT. The CDR3 has 13 amino acids. This CDR3 reads CASSDTGYTEAFF. CDR3 coding DNA: TGTGCCAGCAGTGATACCGGCTACACTGAAGCTTTCTTT.

The rearrangement joins TRBV13 to TRBJ1-4; D is uncertain. The CDR3 contains 16 residues. V lost 4 bases, J lost 4 bases, and 16 bases lay in between. Germline V gives CDR1 PRHDT, CDR2 FYEKMQ (reference sequence). DNA of the CDR3: TGTGCCAGCAGCTCTAACTCGGACGGTCTTAATGAAAAACTGTTTTTT. It is translated as CASSSNSDGLNEKLFF.

The chain links TRBV14 to TRBJ1-1; no definite D call. The V end was cut by 0 bases, the J end by 7 bases, with 9 bases between. In germline, CDR1 is SGHDN, CDR2 FVKESK. The CDR3 length is 13 residues. CDR3 sequence reads: CASSQDREFEAFF. The CDR3 coding sequence is TGTGCCAGCAGCCAAGATAGGGAGTTTGAAGCTTTCTTT.

The chain employs TRBV7-9 and TRBJ1-1; D is unresolved. Germline CDR1 is SEHNR and CDR2 is FQNEAQ (reference sequence). The CDR3 totals 15 residues. V shed 5 bases and J shed 10 bases, with 23 bases lying between them. The CDR3 DNA is TGTGCCAGCAGCCCGTTTCCCGGACCCCCGGTTGGAGCTTTCTTT. It is translated as CASSPFPGPPVGAFF.

The V call is TRBV2, the J call TRBJ2-1, with TRBD2 as a possible D gene (6 bases). Germline-derived CDR1 and CDR2 are SNHLY and FYNNEI. Trimming removed 5 bases at V and 10 bases at J, with 9 bases between. CDR3 length: 11 amino acids. CDR3 region: CASSFTSEQFF. The CDR3 nucleotides are TGTGCCAGCAGTTTCACTAGCGAGCAGTTCTTC.

The chain joins TRBV2 to TRBJ1-5; perhaps TRBD1 as D (5 bases). Germline CDR1 is SNHLY and CDR2 is FYNNEI. This CDR3 spans 13 amino acids. Trimming pared 6 bases from V and 6 bases from J, leaving 12 bases between. Written as DNA, the CDR3 is TGTGCCAGCAGATCCAGGGTCGGTCAGCCCCAGCATTTT. Protein product: CASRSRVGQPQHF.

This chain links TRBV27 with TRBJ1-1, with no clear D. The V and J ends lost 2 bases and 6 bases respectively, with 16 bases between them. The V gene's germline CDR1 is MNHEY and CDR2 SMNVEV (reference sequence). The CDR3 has 15 amino acids. The CDR3 DNA follows: TGTGCCAGCAGTTTAATTGGGGATCATAGCGCTGAAGCTTTCTTT. Translating gives CASSLIGDHSAEAFF.

The chain links TRBV10-1 to TRBJ2-3, with D possibly matching TRBD1 (5 bases). This CDR3 spans 13 amino acids. Germline CDR1 WNHNN, CDR2 SYGVQD (reference sequence). The V and J ends lost 11 bases and 2 bases respectively, with 14 bases between them. CDR3 DNA sequence: TGCGCCGGACCTCAGGGAAACACAGATACGCAGTATTTT. It specifies CAGPQGNTDTQYF.

The J gene is TRBJ2-5, the V gene TRBV5-6; 10 nucleotides match TRBD1. The J call may be wrong; the DNA end is better matched by TRBJ2-7. The V gene's germline CDR1 is SGHDT and CDR2 YYEEEE. The CDR3 has 15 residues. DNA of the CDR3: TGTGCCAGCAGCACTTTGACAGGGGGCCTATACGAGCAGTACTTC. Encoded protein: CASSTLTGGLYEQYF.

V gene TRBV6-6 combines with J gene TRBJ1-5; D not resolved. The germline gives CDR1 MNHNY, CDR2 SVGAGI (reference sequence). The CDR3 extends over 15 amino acids. V lost 2 bases and J 0 bases, leaving 8 bases between the germline ends. As DNA, the CDR3 is TGTGCCAGCAGTTACGGCAGCTATAGCAATCAGCCCCAGCATTTT. Its protein is CASSYGSYSNQPQHF.

V usage is TRBV9 and J usage is TRBJ2-1; the D gene could be TRBD1 or TRBD2 (6 bases each). The CDR3 covers 12 residues. The germline V and J ends were trimmed by 3 bases and 9 bases, with 10 bases remaining between them. Germline V gives CDR1 SGDLS, CDR2 YYNGEE. The CDR3: CASSGGAGEQFF. The CDR3 coding sequence is TGTGCCAGCAGCGGGGGGGCCGGTGAGCAGTTCTTC.